This is a list of T cell receptor beta chains from one sample in a study of blood T cell repertoires in COVID-19. The data were produced by immunoSEQ multiplex PCR, yet TCRdb's version contains in-frame clones alone and is incomplete. Among approximately 310,000 clones, 80% to 90% were seen once, and the ten largest hold under 2.5%. Sequences were obtained from PBMCs or T cells enriched from blood (not recorded which). These receptors were taken from a man aged 30 to 45 who had recovered from COVID-19. CDR3s include the opening cysteine and the closing phenylalanine or tryptophan. D genes are given only for firm matches. For some rows the clone size is stated as once, few or many, or as a class when expanded; others skip it.

V gene,J gene,clone size,D gene,CDR3 protein,CDR3 DNA
TRBV28,TRBJ1-5,NA,TRBD1,CASSIPGQGAQPQHF,TGTGCCAGCAGTATCCCGGGACAGGGAGCCCAGCCCCAGCATTTT
TRBV5-6,TRBJ1-5,few,TRBD1,CASSAGTGNQPQHF,TGTGCCAGCAGCGCCGGGACAGGCAATCAGCCCCAGCATTTT
TRBV4-2,TRBJ2-3,NA,TRBD2,CASSQGWTSGGYTDTQYF,TGTGCCAGCAGCCAAGGATGGACTAGCGGGGGCTACACAGATACGCAGTATTTT
TRBV5-1,TRBJ1-4,NA,TRBD1,CASSLGIAPTGEGKLFF,TGCGCCAGCAGCTTGGGGATAGCCCCGACAGGGGAAGGTAAACTGTTTTTT
TRBV6-5,TRBJ1-1,NA,NA,CASSYGQLNTEAFF,TGTGCCAGCAGTTACGGACAGTTGAACACTGAAGCTTTCTTT
TRBV5-1,TRBJ2-5,NA,TRBD1,CASSLATGGQETQYF,TGCGCCAGCAGCTTGGCAACAGGGGGCCAAGAGACCCAGTACTTC
TRBV29-1,TRBJ2-3,NA,TRBD1,CSAGPGQTSTDTQYF,TGCAGCGCTGGACCGGGACAGACAAGCACAGATACGCAGTATTTT
TRBV4-2,TRBJ2-5,once,TRBD2,CASSQGLAGQETQYF,TGTGCCAGCAGCCAGGGACTAGCGGGTCAAGAGACCCAGTACTTC
TRBV9,TRBJ2-1,NA,TRBD2,CASSDSGGYQFF,TGTGCCAGCAGCGATTCGGGGGGGTACCAGTTCTTC
TRBV5-1,TRBJ1-1,NA,TRBD1,CASSVTGPFSEAFF,TGCGCCAGCAGCGTGACAGGGCCGTTTAGTGAAGCTTTCTTT
TRBV19,TRBJ1-5,NA,TRBD1,CASSMGQSENQPQHF,TGTGCCAGTAGTATGGGACAGTCGGAAAATCAGCCCCAGCATTTT
TRBV19,TRBJ1-2,NA,NA,CASSITAQGGYGYTF,TGTGCCAGTAGTATAACCGCCCAGGGAGGGTATGGCTACACCTTC
TRBV6-5,TRBJ1-1,NA,NA,CASSYSVNRETEAFF,TGTGCCAGCAGTTACTCCGTGAACAGGGAGACCGAAGCTTTCTTT
TRBV29-1,TRBJ1-3,NA,NA,CSATVSSGNTIYF,TGCAGCGCAACAGTTTCATCTGGAAACACCATATATTTT
TRBV20-1,TRBJ2-7,NA,NA,CSARETGQYF,TGCAGTGCTAGAGAGACAGGGCAGTACTTC
TRBV5-1,TRBJ1-1,once,NA,CASSSGYMNTEAFF,TGCGCCAGCAGCTCGGGATACATGAACACTGAAGCTTTCTTT
TRBV2,TRBJ1-5,NA,NA,CASSGNNQPQHF,TGTGCCAGCAGCGGGAACAATCAGCCCCAGCATTTT
TRBV6-6,TRBJ1-2,NA,NA,CASSYSSLGSPYGYTF,TGTGCCAGCAGTTACTCTTCGCTAGGCAGCCCCTATGGCTACACCTTC
TRBV11-2,TRBJ2-2,NA,NA,CASSLLAGELFF,TGTGCCAGCAGCTTGCTAGCCGGGGAGCTGTTTTTT
TRBV30,TRBJ1-1,few,NA,CAWSGGLRDTEAFF,TGTGCCTGGAGTGGTGGACTGCGGGACACTGAAGCTTTCTTT
TRBV3-1/TRBV3-2,TRBJ1-2,NA,TRBD1,CASSRQDRENYGYTF,TGTGCCAGCAGCCGTCAGGACAGGGAGAACTATGGCTACACCTTC
TRBV5-1,TRBJ1-5,NA,TRBD1,CASSSGTGNQPQHF,TGCGCCAGCAGCTCCGGGACAGGGAATCAGCCCCAGCATTTT
TRBV7-2,TRBJ1-1,NA,TRBD1,CASSPRTGGGQPEAFF,TGTGCCAGCAGCCCCCGGACAGGGGGGGGCCAGCCTGAAGCTTTCTTT
TRBV7-2,TRBJ1-1,NA,NA,CASSYIEDTEAFF,TGTGCCAGCAGCTATATCGAGGACACTGAAGCTTTCTTT
TRBV25-1,TRBJ1-1,few,NA,CASSASTTGEAFF,TGTGCCAGCAGTGCCTCAACTACAGGGGAAGCTTTCTTT
TRBV7-9,TRBJ1-1,NA,NA,CASSYGYSKRDGNTEAFF,TGTGCCAGCAGCTACGGATACTCCAAGCGGGACGGGAACACTGAAGCTTTCTTT
TRBV5-6,TRBJ1-2,few,NA,CASSSQDSYGYTF,TGTGCCAGCAGCTCTCAGGACAGTTATGGCTACACCTTC
TRBV10-3,TRBJ2-7,NA,TRBD2,CAIAEFNSGDYEQYF,TGTGCCATCGCAGAATTTAATAGCGGGGACTACGAGCAGTACTTC
TRBV5-1,TRBJ1-2,NA,NA,CASSDRRSYGYTF,TGCGCCAGCAGCGATCGACGGAGCTATGGCTACACCTTC
TRBV5-1,TRBJ2-7,once,NA,CASSLVLDSYEQYF,TGCGCCAGCAGCTTGGTTCTAGACTCCTACGAGCAGTACTTC
TRBV5-6,TRBJ1-2,few,TRBD1,CASSSDRVSGYTF,TGTGCCAGCAGCTCAGACAGGGTCTCTGGCTACACCTTC
TRBV10-3,TRBJ2-7,NA,TRBD1,CAISESIQGPEQYF,TGTGCCATCAGTGAGTCGATACAGGGGCCCGAGCAGTACTTC
TRBV5-4,TRBJ2-6,NA,NA,CASSSGESGANVLTF,TGTGCCAGCAGCTCCGGGGAATCTGGGGCCAACGTCCTGACTTTC
TRBV7-8,TRBJ1-2,NA,NA,CASSYGEGDNYGYTF,TGTGCCAGCAGCTATGGGGAGGGAGATAACTATGGCTACACCTTC
TRBV7-2,TRBJ1-5,NA,TRBD1,CASSLRGQGLNQPQHF,TGTGCCAGCAGCTTAAGGGGGCAGGGCCTCAATCAGCCCCAGCATTTT
TRBV5-1,TRBJ2-6,few,NA,CASSLAGFSGANVLTF,TGCGCCAGCAGCTTGGCAGGTTTCTCTGGGGCCAACGTCCTGACTTTC
TRBV6-5,TRBJ1-3,NA,TRBD1,CASRETGARDTIYF,TGTGCCAGCAGGGAGACAGGGGCTAGGGACACCATATATTTT
TRBV5-5,TRBJ2-1,NA,TRBD2,CASSSGEGRGQFF,TGTGCCAGCAGCTCCGGGGAGGGGCGAGGGCAGTTCTTC
TRBV5-5,TRBJ1-2,NA,NA,CASSLDHAGYYGYTF,TGTGCCAGCAGCTTGGATCATGCAGGCTACTATGGCTACACCTTC
TRBV29-1,TRBJ2-1,few,TRBD2,CSVEHGLAGGYTEQFF,TGCAGCGTTGAACACGGACTAGCGGGGGGTTACACTGAGCAGTTCTTC
TRBV18,TRBJ1-2,NA,TRBD1,CASSPGTGGVGYTF,TGTGCCAGCTCACCGGGGACAGGGGGCGTAGGCTACACCTTC
TRBV10-3,TRBJ2-1,NA,TRBD2,CAIKGLADPNNEQFF,TGTGCCATCAAAGGACTAGCGGATCCAAACAATGAGCAGTTCTTC
TRBV7-9,TRBJ2-1,once,NA,CASSFSEFYNEQFF,TGTGCCAGCAGCTTTTCAGAATTCTACAATGAGCAGTTCTTC
TRBV5-4,TRBJ1-1,NA,TRBD1,CASQSLGTGYTEAFF,TGTGCCAGCCAAAGTCTGGGGACAGGGTACACTGAAGCTTTCTTT
TRBV6-4,TRBJ2-1,NA,NA,CASSDSRPACGEQFF,TGTGCCAGCAGTGACTCGAGGCCCGCCTGTGGTGAGCAGTTCTTC
TRBV30,TRBJ1-1,NA,NA,CAWSGGGIHLEAFF,TGTGCCTGGAGTGGGGGGGGGATCCACCTTGAAGCTTTCTTT
TRBV9,TRBJ1-4,NA,NA,CASSEAGREKLFF,TGTGCCAGCAGCGAAGCAGGGCGGGAAAAACTGTTTTTT
TRBV5-1,TRBJ1-2,NA,NA,CASSSQGFGGYTF,TGCGCCAGCAGCTCACAGGGTTTTGGTGGCTACACCTTC
TRBV7-8,TRBJ1-3,NA,NA,CASSLRGVGNTIYF,TGTGCCAGCAGCTTAAGGGGTGTCGGAAACACCATATATTTT
TRBV27,TRBJ2-7,NA,NA,CASRLTGTYEQYF,TGTGCCAGCAGGCTAACCGGGACCTACGAGCAGTACTTC
TRBV9,TRBJ1-2,NA,TRBD1,CASSGGTAFYGYTF,TGTGCCAGCAGCGGCGGGACAGCCTTTTATGGCTACACCTTC
TRBV7-2,TRBJ2-3,NA,NA,CASSLWFSGDTQYF,TGTGCCAGCAGCTTATGGTTTAGCGGAGATACGCAGTATTTT
TRBV19,TRBJ2-5,NA,NA,CASSIVSEETQYF,TGTGCCAGTAGTATAGTGTCGGAAGAGACCCAGTACTTC
TRBV6-5,TRBJ1-2,NA,NA,CASSYRQGYGYTF,TGTGCCAGCAGTTATAGGCAGGGGTATGGCTACACCTTC
TRBV3-1/TRBV3-2,TRBJ2-7,NA,TRBD1,CASSWGTATSYEQYF,TGTGCCAGCAGCTGGGGGACAGCGACGTCCTACGAGCAGTACTTC